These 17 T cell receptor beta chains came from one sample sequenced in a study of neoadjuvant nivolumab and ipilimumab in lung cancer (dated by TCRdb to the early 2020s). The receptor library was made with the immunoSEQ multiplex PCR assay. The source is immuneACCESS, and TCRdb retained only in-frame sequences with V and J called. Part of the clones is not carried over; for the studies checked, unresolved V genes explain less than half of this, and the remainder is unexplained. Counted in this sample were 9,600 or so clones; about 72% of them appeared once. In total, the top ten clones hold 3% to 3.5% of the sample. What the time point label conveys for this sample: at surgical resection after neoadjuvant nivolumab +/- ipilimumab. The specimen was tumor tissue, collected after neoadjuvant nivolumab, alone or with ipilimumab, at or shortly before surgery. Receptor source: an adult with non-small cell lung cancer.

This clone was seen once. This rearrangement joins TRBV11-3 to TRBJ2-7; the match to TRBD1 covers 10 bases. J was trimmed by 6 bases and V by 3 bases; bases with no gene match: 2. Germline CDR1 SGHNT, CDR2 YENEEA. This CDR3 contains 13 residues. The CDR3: CASSLGQGSEQYF. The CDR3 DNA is TGTGCCAGCAGCTTGGGACAGGGGTCCGAGCAGTACTTC.

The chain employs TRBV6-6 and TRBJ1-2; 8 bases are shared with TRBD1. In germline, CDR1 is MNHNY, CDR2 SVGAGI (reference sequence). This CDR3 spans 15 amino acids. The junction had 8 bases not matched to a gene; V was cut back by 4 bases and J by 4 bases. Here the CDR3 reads CASSSTGGKGYGYTF. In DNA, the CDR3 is TGTGCCAGCAGTTCCACAGGGGGGAAAGGCTATGGCTACACCTTC.

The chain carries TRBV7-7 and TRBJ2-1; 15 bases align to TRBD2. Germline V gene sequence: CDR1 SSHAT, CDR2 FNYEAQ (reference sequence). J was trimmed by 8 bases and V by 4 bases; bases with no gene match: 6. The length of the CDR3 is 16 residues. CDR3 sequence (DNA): TGTGCCAGCAGCTCGGGACTAGCGGGAGGCTGGGATGAGCAGTTCTTC. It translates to CASSSGLAGGWDEQFF. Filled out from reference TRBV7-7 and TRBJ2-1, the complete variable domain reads GAGVSQSPRYKVTKRGQDVTLRCDPISSHATLYWYQQALGQGPEFLTYFNYEAQPDKSGLPSDRFSAERPEGSISTLTIQRTEQRDSAMYRCASSSGLAGGWDEQFFGPGTRLTVL.

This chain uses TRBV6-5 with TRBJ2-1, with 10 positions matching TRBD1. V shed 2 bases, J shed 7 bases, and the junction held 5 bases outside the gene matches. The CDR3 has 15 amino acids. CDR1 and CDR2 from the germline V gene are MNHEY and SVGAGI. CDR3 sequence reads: CASSYDRGRGNEQFF. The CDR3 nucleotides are TGTGCCAGCAGTTACGACAGGGGGCGCGGAAATGAGCAGTTCTTC.

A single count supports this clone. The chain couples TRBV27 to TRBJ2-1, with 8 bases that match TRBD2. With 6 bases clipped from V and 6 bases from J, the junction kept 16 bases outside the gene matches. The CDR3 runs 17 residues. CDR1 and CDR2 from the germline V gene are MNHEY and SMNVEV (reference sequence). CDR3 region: CASRGLKVGRAANEQFF. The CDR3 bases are TGTGCCAGCAGGGGACTTAAGGTCGGGAGGGCCGCCAATGAGCAGTTCTTC.

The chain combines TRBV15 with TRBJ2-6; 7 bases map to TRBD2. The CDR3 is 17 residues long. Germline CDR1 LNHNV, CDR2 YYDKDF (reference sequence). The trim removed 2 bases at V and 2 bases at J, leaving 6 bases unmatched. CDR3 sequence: CATSRPPSGTGANVLTF. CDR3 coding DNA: TGTGCCACCAGCAGACCACCGAGCGGGACTGGGGCCAACGTCCTGACTTTC.

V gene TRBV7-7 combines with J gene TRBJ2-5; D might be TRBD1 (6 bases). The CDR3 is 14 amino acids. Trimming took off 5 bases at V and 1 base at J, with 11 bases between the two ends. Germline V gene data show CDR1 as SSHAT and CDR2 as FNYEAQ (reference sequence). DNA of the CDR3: TGTGCCAGCAGCCTAGGGACAACCCAAGAGACCCAGTACTTC. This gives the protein CASSLGTTQETQYF. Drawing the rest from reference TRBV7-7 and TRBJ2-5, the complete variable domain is GAGVSQSPRYKVTKRGQDVTLRCDPISSHATLYWYQQALGQGPEFLTYFNYEAQPDKSGLPSDRFSAERPEGSISTLTIQRTEQRDSAMYRCASSLGTTQETQYFGPGTRLLVL.

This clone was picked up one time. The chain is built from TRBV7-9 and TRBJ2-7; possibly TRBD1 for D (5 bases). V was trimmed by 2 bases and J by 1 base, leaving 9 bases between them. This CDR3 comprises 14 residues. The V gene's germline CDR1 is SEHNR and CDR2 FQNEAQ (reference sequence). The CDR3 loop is CASSLTAGSYEQYF. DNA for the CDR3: TGTGCCAGCAGCTTAACAGCAGGGTCCTACGAGCAGTACTTC.

CDR3 sequence: CASSFSGSNYYEQYF. CDR3 in DNA: TGTGCCAGCAGCTTTAGCGGGAGTAACTATTACGAGCAGTACTTC. This chain joins TRBV7-2 and TRBJ2-7; TRBD2 matches 9 bases. The CDR3 covers 15 residues. Unmatched junction bases numbered 7, after V lost 3 bases and J lost 4 bases. CDR1 is SGHTA, CDR2 FQGNSA, per germline.

CDR3 nucleotide sequence: TGTGCCAGCAGCTCGTCGGGACTACCGACGAACACCGGGGAGCTGTTTTTT. Its translation: CASSSSGLPTNTGELFF. V usage is TRBV7-8 and J usage is TRBJ2-2; 7 nucleotides match TRBD2. From germline, CDR1 is SGHVS and CDR2 FQNEAQ. Trimming cost V 4 bases and J 0 bases; bases outside gene matches: 8. The CDR3 totals 17 residues.

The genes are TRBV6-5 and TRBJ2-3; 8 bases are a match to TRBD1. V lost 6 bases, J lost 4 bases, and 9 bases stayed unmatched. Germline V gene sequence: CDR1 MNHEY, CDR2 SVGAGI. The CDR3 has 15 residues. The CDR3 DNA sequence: TGTGCCAGCAGCCACAGGGGGACACACTCAGATACGCAGTATTTT. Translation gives CASSHRGTHSDTQYF.

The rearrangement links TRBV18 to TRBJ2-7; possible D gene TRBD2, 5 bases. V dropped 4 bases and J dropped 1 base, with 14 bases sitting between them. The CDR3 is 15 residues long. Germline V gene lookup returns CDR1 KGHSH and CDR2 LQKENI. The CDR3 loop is CASSRIEGASYEQYF. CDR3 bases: TGTGCCAGCTCACGGATCGAGGGAGCGTCCTACGAGCAGTACTTC.

The CDR3 here is CAWTQLGTEAFF. The CDR3 DNA sequence: TGTGCCTGGACCCAGTTAGGCACTGAAGCTTTCTTT. The V and J genes are TRBV30 and TRBJ1-1; no definite D call. CDR1 and CDR2 from the germline V gene are GTSNPN and SVGIG (reference sequence). The V gene lost 4 bases and the J gene lost 4 bases, with 10 bases spanning the gap. The CDR3 is 12 residues long.

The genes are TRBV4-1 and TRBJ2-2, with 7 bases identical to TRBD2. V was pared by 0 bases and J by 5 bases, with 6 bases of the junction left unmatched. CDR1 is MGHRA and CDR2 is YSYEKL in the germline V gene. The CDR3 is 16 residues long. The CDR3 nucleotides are TGCGCCAGCAGCCAAGAGTGGAGGGGAGGGACCGGGGAGCTGTTTTTT. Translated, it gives CASSQEWRGGTGELFF.

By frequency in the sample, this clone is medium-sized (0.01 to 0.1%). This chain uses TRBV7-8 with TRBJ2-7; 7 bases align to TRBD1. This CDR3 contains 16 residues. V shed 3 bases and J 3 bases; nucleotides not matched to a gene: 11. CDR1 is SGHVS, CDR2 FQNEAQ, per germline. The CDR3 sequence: CASSFGQAISLYEQYF. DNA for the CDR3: TGTGCCAGCAGCTTCGGACAGGCGATTTCTCTCTACGAGCAGTACTTC.

The CDR3 bases are TGTGCCAGCAGCGCTTCCGGGACAACCGGGGAGCTGTTTTTT. Translation: CASSASGTTGELFF. The V call is TRBV6-5, the J call TRBJ2-2; the D gene is possibly TRBD1 (6 bases). The CDR3 is 14 amino acids. V was trimmed by 6 bases and J by 5 bases, leaving 13 bases between them. CDR1 is MNHEY and CDR2 is SVGAGI in the germline V gene.

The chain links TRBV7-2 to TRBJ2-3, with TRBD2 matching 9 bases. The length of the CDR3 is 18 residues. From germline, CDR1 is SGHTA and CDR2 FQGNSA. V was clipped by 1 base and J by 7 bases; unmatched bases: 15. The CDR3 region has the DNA TGTGCCAGCAGCTTAGAGCCGATTTCAGCGGGAGGCGGGAATACGCAGTATTTT. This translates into CASSLEPISAGGGNTQYF.